This is a list of T cell receptor beta chains from one sample in a study of shared clonotypes between healthy human individuals. The protocol was immunoSEQ multiplex PCR, while the TCRdb copy is restricted to in-frame clones and leaves out a portion. The data hold millions of clones, with approximately 93% observed a single time. Specimen: naive CD4+ T cells from PBMCs. The receptors shown here come from a man younger than 30 in good health. Some clones in this sample may be carry-over from other donors' samples. Both conserved end residues are part of each CDR3.

v_call: TRBV19; cdr3_aa: CASSIDFISANYGYTF
v_call: TRBV5-1; cdr3_aa: CASSPAIGGNSYEQYF
v_call: TRBV19; cdr3_aa: CASSGTSGRRWVGEQFF
v_call: TRBV5-4; cdr3_aa: CASSSGTSRYEQYF
v_call: TRBV7-7; cdr3_aa: CASSNRGQRVGQGFRNTIYF
v_call: TRBV2; cdr3_aa: CATRQVPGLVAKNIQYF
v_call: TRBV9; cdr3_aa: CASSEYRGVGTEAFF
v_call: TRBV18; cdr3_aa: CASSPQATNEKLFF
v_call: TRBV25-1; cdr3_aa: CASSEWARGYSGANVLTF
v_call: TRBV5-1; cdr3_aa: CASRRDYEQFF
v_call: TRBV5-5; cdr3_aa: CASSFQGVAAEAFF
v_call: TRBV28; cdr3_aa: CASSFAAGGGEQYF
v_call: TRBV7-9; cdr3_aa: CASSFRREDGYTF
v_call: TRBV28; cdr3_aa: CASSTVEGGRNEQFF
v_call: TRBV5-1; cdr3_aa: CASSDVTGGYEQYF
v_call: TRBV11-1; cdr3_aa: CASSYTSEEQYF
v_call: TRBV5-4; cdr3_aa: CASSKDRDTGELFF
v_call: TRBV4-1; cdr3_aa: CASSQAPPEKLFF
v_call: TRBV5-1; cdr3_aa: CASSLGTLMNTEAFF
v_call: TRBV10-3; cdr3_aa: CANAPGQGDYNEQFF
v_call: TRBV14; cdr3_aa: CASSQGLYGYTF
v_call: TRBV5-1; cdr3_aa: CASSSEGQGAQETQYF
v_call: TRBV5-1; cdr3_aa: CASSSSGRGETQYF
v_call: TRBV9; cdr3_aa: CASSVESSFSLEQYF
v_call: TRBV11-1; cdr3_aa: CASSLRRLAGELFF
v_call: TRBV27; cdr3_aa: CASSRVGGANTYEQYF
v_call: TRBV11-2; cdr3_aa: CASTPWGQGSLSSYEQYF
v_call: TRBV7-6; cdr3_aa: CASSLGGPNYGYTF
v_call: TRBV28; cdr3_aa: CASRTGLGQRSGNTIYF
v_call: TRBV18; cdr3_aa: CASSPSGTNFYEQYF
v_call: TRBV28; cdr3_aa: CAILPSAGGHTEAFF
v_call: TRBV7-8; cdr3_aa: CASSLGTGTTNQPQHF
v_call: TRBV9; cdr3_aa: CASSPGQGAPRGGELFF
v_call: TRBV6-5; cdr3_aa: CASSYRLRDSTDTQYF
v_call: TRBV7-2; cdr3_aa: CASSLSGTGGNQPQHF
v_call: TRBV6-1; cdr3_aa: CASSAWTRLSYEQYF
v_call: TRBV4-3; cdr3_aa: CASSMGVPSSYNEQFF
v_call: TRBV4-3; cdr3_aa: CASSQEFLASGSYEQYF
v_call: TRBV28; cdr3_aa: CASSQRPGREQYF
v_call: TRBV7-2; cdr3_aa: CASSHEAGSNQPQHF
v_call: TRBV5-4; cdr3_aa: CASEDRGRDEQYF